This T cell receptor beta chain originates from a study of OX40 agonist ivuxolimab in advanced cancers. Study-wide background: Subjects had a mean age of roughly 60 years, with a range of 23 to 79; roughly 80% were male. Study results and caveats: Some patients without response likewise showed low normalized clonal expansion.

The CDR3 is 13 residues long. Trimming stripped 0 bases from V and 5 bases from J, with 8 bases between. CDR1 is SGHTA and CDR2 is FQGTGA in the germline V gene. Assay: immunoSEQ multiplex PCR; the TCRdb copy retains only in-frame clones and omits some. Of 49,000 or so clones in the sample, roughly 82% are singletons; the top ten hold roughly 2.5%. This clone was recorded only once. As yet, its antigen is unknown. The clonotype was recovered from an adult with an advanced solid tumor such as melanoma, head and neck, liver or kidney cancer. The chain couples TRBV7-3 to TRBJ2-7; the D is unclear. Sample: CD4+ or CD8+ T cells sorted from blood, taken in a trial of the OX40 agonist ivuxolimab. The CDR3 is CASSLTYIHEQYF. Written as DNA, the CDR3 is TGTGCCAGCAGCTTAACGTATATCCACGAGCAGTACTTC.